This is a list of T cell receptor beta chains from one sample in a study of blood T cells in healthy people across ages. TCRdb reprocessed the 5' RACE reads with MiXCR, giving one entry per CDR3 protein. This table holds about 800,000 distinct CDR3 sequences, about 47% found once. Sequencing used blood. The receptors derive from an older man in good health. Each CDR3 is given with its conserved first and last residue. The D gene is left open where the match is weak. Size is omitted from some rows. Given values are once, few, many or a class for expanded clones.

J	D	size	V	CDR3	DNA
TRBJ1-2	-	-	TRBV19	CASSIDPTGYYGYTF	TGTGCCAGTAGTATAGATCCGACAGGATACTATGGCTACACCTTC
TRBJ2-7	-	many	TRBV9	CASSVNEQYF	TGTGCCAGCAGCGTAAACGAGCAGTACTTC
TRBJ2-7	-	-	TRBV15	CATSRKGLAQLDEQYF	TGTGCCACCAGCAGAAAGGGATTAGCCCAGCTGGATGAGCAGTACTTC
TRBJ2-5	-	few	TRBV7-2	CASSFAGAQLLETQYF	TGTGCCAGCAGCTTTGCCGGGGCCCAATTGTTGGAGACCCAGTACTTC
TRBJ2-7	-	-	TRBV10-3	CTISEGSYEQYF	TGTACCATCAGTGAGGGCAGTTACGAGCAGTACTTC
TRBJ2-5	-	-	TRBV20-1	CSARKWDGGETQYF	TGCAGTGCTAGAAAGTGGGACGGCGGAGAGACCCAGTACTTC
TRBJ2-5	-	once	TRBV7-9	CASSLGDALKTQYF	TGTGCCAGCAGCCTCGGGGACGCCCTAAAGACCCAGTACTTC
TRBJ1-2	TRBD1	few	TRBV20-1	CSASLGTGKGYTF	TGCAGTGCTTCGCTCGGGACAGGGAAAGGCTACACCTTC
TRBJ2-2	-	-	TRBV29-1	CSVQVQQNTGELFF	TGCAGCGTCCAGGTGCAGCAGAACACCGGGGAGCTGTTTTTT
TRBJ1-5	-	once	TRBV12-3/TRBV12-4	CASSLIQSSNQPQHF	TGTGCCAGCAGTTTAATCCAGAGTAGCAATCAGCCCCAGCATTTT
TRBJ2-3	-	few	TRBV24-1	CATSDLRAPDTQYF	TGTGCCACCAGTGATCTTCGAGCTCCCGATACGCAGTATTTT
TRBJ2-3	-	few	TRBV7-2	CASSLERQAGTQYF	TGTGCCAGCAGCTTAGAACGTCAGGCGGGTACGCAGTATTTT
TRBJ2-2	-	-	TRBV27	CASSKKGTPGAAGELFF	TGTGCCAGCAGTAAGAAGGGAACTCCGGGCGCCGCCGGGGAGCTGTTTTTT
TRBJ2-6	TRBD1	many	TRBV7-2	CASSSTGVLSGANVLTF	TGTGCCAGCAGCTCGACAGGGGTCCTCTCTGGGGCCAACGTCCTGACTTTC
TRBJ2-7	TRBD2	many	TRBV27	CASGAGGDYEQYF	TGTGCCAGCGGGGCGGGGGGTGACTACGAGCAGTACTTC
TRBJ1-1	-	-	TRBV28	CASGHPGPTEAFF	TGTGCCAGCGGGCACCCCGGTCCCACTGAAGCTTTCTTT
TRBJ2-7	-	few	TRBV12-5	CASGVRFSYEQYF	TGTGCTAGTGGTGTGAGATTCTCCTACGAGCAGTACTTC
TRBJ2-3	TRBD2	-	TRBV6-1	CASSRQIAGGSTDTQYF	TGTGCCAGCAGTCGACAGATAGCGGGGGGGTCCACAGATACGCAGTATTTT
TRBJ2-5	-	many	TRBV20-1	CSARGPTGESETQYF	TGCAGTGCAAGGGGCCCTACGGGGGAGTCAGAGACCCAGTACTTC
TRBJ2-1	-	once	TRBV7-2	CASSFVDYNEQFF	TGTGCCAGCAGCTTTGTTGATTACAATGAGCAGTTCTTC
TRBJ2-5	-	-	TRBV28	CASSPLTDQETQYF	TGTGCCAGCAGCCCTCTGACAGACCAAGAGACCCAGTACTTC
TRBJ2-5	-	few	TRBV5-5	CASSKDDKETQYF	TGTGCCAGCAGCAAGGACGATAAAGAGACCCAGTACTTC
TRBJ2-1	-	few	TRBV7-9	CASSLARGYFDEQFF	TGTGCCAGCAGCTTAGCTCGGGGGTATTTCGATGAGCAGTTCTTC
TRBJ2-7	TRBD2	many	TRBV7-2	CASSLRGTSGDEQYF	TGTGCCAGCAGCTTACGGGGGACTAGCGGAGACGAGCAGTACTTC
TRBJ2-7	TRBD2	-	TRBV6-6	CASSDPSGGLSSYEQYF	TGTGCCAGCAGCGATCCTAGCGGGGGTTTAAGCTCCTACGAGCAGTACTTC
TRBJ2-7	TRBD1	-	TRBV6-2/TRBV6-3	CASREQGKDYEQYF	TGTGCCAGCAGGGAACAGGGGAAGGACTACGAGCAGTACTTC
TRBJ2-3	TRBD1	-	TRBV6-5	CASSGTGDQDTQYF	TGTGCCAGCAGCGGGACAGGGGACCAAGATACGCAGTATTTT
TRBJ2-2	TRBD2	many	TRBV4-3	CASSPLHGGRATGELFF	TGCGCCAGCAGCCCCCTTCACGGCGGGAGGGCCACCGGGGAGCTGTTTTTT
TRBJ2-1	-	-	TRBV6-2/TRBV6-3	CASSYDLAKVVLDEQFF	TGTGCCAGCAGTTACGACCTTGCGAAGGTTGTTCTAGATGAGCAGTTCTTC
TRBJ1-5	-	many	TRBV6-6	CASILGSNQPQHF	-
TRBJ2-7	-	-	TRBV15	CANNYEQYF	TGTGCCAACAACTACGAGCAGTACTTC
TRBJ2-1	-	few	TRBV4-2	CASSQGGRVNEQFF	TGTGCCAGCAGCCAAGGGGGCAGGGTTAATGAGCAGTTCTTC
TRBJ2-3	-	-	TRBV29-1	CSVDNRGTDTQYF	TGCAGCGTTGACAACCGGGGCACAGATACGCAGTATTTT